This TCR beta chain was found in a study of blood T cell repertoires in COVID-19. Turning to the study itself: Collection of acute and convalescent COVID-19 samples took place in the United States, Italy and Spain.

Assay: immunoSEQ multiplex PCR; the TCRdb copy retains only in-frame clones and omits some. The sample lists about 120,000 clones, about four fifths seen once, with approximately 15% in the top ten. This CDR3 is built from 15 residues. Germline V gene sequence: CDR1 LGHDT, CDR2 YNNKEL (reference sequence). V lost 0 bases and J 3 bases, leaving 11 bases between the germline ends. The sequence derives from a woman aged 55 to 70 with acute or convalescent COVID-19. The chain carries TRBV3-1 (or the pseudogene TRBV3-2) and TRBJ1-2; possibly TRBD1 for D (5 bases). The sample consisted of peripheral blood. The DNA of the CDR3 is TGTGCCAGCAGCCAAGATGCGGGGCTGGACTATGGCTACACCTTC. Amino acids: CASSQDAGLDYGYTF.